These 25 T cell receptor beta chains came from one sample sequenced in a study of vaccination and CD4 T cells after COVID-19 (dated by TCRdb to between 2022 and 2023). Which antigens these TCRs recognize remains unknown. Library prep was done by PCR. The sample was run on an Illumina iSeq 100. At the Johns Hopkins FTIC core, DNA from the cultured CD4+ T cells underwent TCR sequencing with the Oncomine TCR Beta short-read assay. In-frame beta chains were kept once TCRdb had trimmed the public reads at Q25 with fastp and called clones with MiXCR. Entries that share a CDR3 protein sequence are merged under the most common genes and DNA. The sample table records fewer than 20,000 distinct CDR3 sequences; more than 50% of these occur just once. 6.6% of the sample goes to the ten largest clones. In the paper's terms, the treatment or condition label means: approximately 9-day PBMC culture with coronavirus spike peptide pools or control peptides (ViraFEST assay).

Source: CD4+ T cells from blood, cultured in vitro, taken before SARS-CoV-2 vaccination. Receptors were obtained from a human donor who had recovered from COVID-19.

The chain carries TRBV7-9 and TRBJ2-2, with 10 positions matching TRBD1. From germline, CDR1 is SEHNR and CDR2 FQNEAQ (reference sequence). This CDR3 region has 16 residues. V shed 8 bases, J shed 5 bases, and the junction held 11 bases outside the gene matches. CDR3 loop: CASALDRGVRTGELFF. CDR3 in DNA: TGTGCCAGCGCCCTGGACAGGGGGGTTAGGACCGGGGAGCTGTTTTTT.

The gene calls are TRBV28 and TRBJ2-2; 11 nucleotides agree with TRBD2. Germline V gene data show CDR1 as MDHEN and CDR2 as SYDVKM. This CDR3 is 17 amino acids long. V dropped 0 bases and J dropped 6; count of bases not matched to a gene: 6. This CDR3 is CASSLWSLAGGPGELFF. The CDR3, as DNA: TGTGCCAGCAGTTTATGGTCTCTAGCGGGAGGCCCCGGGGAGCTGTTTTTT.

In DNA, the CDR3 is TGTGCCAGCAGGGGGGAGGCGAACACCGGGGAGCTGTTTTTT. It is translated as CASRGEANTGELFF. The rearrangement joins TRBV2 to TRBJ2-2; weak D call: TRBD2 (6 bases). CDR1 SNHLY and CDR2 FYNNEI come from the germline V gene. Trimming took 6 bases from V and 0 from J, leaving 8 bases between them. The CDR3 totals 14 residues.

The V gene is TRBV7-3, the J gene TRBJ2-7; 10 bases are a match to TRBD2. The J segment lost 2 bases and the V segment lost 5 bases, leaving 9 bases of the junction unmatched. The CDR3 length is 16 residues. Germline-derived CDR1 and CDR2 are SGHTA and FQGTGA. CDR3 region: CASSPQGLASTYEQYF. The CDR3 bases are TGTGCCAGCAGCCCTCAGGGACTAGCGTCGACCTACGAGCAGTACTTC.

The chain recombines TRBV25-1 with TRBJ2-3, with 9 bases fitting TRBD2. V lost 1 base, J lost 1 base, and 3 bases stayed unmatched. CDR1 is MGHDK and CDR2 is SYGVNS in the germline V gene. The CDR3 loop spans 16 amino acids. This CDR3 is CASSEFRGRGTDTQYF. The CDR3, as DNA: TGTGCCAGCAGTGAATTTCGCGGGAGGGGCACAGATACGCAGTATTTT.

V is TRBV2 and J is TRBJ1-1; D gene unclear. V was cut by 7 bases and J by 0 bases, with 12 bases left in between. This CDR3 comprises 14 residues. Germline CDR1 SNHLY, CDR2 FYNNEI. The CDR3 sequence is CASTEDRMNTEAFF. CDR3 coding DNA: TGTGCCAGCACTGAGGACCGGATGAACACTGAAGCTTTCTTT.

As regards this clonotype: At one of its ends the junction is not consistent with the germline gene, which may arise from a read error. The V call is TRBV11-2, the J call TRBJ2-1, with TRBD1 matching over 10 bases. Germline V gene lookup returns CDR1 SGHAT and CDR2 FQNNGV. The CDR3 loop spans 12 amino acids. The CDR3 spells CASSLVQDRGSF. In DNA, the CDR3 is TGTGCCAGCAGCTTAGTACAGGACAGGGGGTCCTTC.

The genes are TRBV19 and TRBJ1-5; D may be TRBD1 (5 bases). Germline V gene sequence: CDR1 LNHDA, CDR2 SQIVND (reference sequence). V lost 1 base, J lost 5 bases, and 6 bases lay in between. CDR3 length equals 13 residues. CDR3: CASSIGGYQPQHF. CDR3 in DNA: TGTGCCAGTAGTATAGGGGGGTATCAGCCCCAGCATTTT.

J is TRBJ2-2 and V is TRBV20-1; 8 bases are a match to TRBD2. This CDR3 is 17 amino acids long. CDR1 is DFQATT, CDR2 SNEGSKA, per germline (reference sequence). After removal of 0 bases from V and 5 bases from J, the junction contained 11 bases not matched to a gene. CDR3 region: CSARDPMSGSFTGELFF. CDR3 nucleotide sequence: TGCAGTGCTAGAGATCCCATGAGCGGGAGTTTTACCGGGGAGCTGTTTTTT.

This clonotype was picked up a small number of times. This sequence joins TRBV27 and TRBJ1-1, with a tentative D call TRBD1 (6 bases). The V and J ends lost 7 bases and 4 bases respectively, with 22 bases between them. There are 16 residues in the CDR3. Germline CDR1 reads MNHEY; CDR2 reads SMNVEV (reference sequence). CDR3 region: CASNVRGAGRGTEAFF. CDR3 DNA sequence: TGTGCCAGCAACGTCCGGGGGGCTGGTCGCGGCACTGAAGCTTTCTTT.

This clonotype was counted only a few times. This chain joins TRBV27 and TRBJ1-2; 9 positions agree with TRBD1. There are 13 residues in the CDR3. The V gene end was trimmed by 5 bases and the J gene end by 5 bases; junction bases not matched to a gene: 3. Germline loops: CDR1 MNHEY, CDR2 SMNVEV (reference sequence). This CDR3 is CASSHRGLYGYTF. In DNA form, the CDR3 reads TGTGCCAGCAGTCACAGGGGGCTTTATGGCTACACCTTC.

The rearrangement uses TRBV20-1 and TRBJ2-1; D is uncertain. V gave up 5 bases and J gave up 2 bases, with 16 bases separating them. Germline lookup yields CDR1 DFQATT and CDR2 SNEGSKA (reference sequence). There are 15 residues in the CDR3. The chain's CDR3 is CSAASLIPTYNEQFF. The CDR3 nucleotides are TGCAGTGCTGCTTCATTGATCCCGACCTACAATGAGCAGTTCTTC.

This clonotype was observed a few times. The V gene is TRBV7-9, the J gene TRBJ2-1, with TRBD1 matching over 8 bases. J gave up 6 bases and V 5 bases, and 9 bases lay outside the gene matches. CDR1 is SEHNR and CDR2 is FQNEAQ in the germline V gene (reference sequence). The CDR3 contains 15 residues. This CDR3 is CASSPGGQDINEQFF. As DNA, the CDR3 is TGTGCCAGCAGCCCAGGGGGACAGGATATCAATGAGCAGTTCTTC.

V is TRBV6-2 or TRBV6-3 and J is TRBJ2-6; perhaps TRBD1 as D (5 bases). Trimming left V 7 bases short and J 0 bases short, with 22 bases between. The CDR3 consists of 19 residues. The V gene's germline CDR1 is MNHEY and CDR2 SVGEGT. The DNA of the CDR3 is TGTGCCAGCACTGCCCCCGGCAGGACATCCTACTCTGGGGCCAACGTCCTGACTTTC. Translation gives CASTAPGRTSYSGANVLTF.

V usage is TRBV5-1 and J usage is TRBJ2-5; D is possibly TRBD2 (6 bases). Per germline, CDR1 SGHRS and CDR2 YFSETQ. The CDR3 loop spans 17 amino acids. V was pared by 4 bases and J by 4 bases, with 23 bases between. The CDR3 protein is CASSQGVGRYALETQYF. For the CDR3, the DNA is TGCGCCAGCAGCCAAGGGGTCGGGAGATACGCCCTAGAGACCCAGTACTTC.

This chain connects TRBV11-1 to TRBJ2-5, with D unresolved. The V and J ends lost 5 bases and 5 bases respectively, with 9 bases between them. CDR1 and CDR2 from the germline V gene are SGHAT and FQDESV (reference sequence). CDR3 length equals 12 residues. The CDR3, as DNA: TGTGCCAGCAGCCGCAATCGGGAGACCCAGTACTTC. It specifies CASSRNRETQYF.

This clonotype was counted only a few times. The CDR3 loop reads CASSFPRTSGANVLTF. In DNA, the CDR3 is TGTGCCAGCAGTTTTCCCAGGACATCTGGGGCCAACGTCCTGACTTTC. The rearrangement uses TRBV27 and TRBJ2-6, with a tentative D call TRBD1 (5 bases). This CDR3 contains 16 residues. V was pared by 3 bases and J by 1 base, with 10 bases between. Germline V gene lookup returns CDR1 MNHEY and CDR2 SMNVEV (reference sequence).

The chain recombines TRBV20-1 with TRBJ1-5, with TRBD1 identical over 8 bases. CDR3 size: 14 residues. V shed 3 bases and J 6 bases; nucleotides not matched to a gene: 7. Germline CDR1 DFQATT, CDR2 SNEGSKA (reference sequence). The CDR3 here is CSARFGQGSQPQHF. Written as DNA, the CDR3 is TGCAGTGCTAGGTTTGGACAGGGCAGTCAGCCCCAGCATTTT.

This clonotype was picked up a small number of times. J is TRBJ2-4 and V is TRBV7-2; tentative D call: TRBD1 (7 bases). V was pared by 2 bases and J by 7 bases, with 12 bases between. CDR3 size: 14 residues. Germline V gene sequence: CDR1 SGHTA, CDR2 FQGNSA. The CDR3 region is CASSLTEGANIQYF. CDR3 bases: TGTGCCAGCAGCTTAACGGAGGGGGCGAACATTCAGTACTTC.

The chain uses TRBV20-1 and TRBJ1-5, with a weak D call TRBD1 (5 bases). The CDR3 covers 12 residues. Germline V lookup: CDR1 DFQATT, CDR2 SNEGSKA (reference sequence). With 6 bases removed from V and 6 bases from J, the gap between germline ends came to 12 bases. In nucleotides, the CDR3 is TGCAGTGCCCTTAAAGACAGTCAGCCCCAGCATTTT. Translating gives CSALKDSQPQHF.

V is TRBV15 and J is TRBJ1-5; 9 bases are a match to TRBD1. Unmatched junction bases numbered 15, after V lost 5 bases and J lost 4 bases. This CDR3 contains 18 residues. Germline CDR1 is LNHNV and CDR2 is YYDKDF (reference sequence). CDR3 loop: CATSGRDRAGGVNQPQHF. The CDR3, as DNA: TGTGCCACCAGCGGCCGGGACAGGGCCGGAGGAGTGAATCAGCCCCAGCATTTT. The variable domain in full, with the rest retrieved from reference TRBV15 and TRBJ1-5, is DAMVIQNPRYQVTQFGKPVTLSCSQTLNHNVMYWYQQKSSQAPKLLFHYYDKDFNNEADTPDNFQSRRPNTSFCFLDIRSPGLGDTAMYLCATSGRDRAGGVNQPQHFGDGTRLSIL.

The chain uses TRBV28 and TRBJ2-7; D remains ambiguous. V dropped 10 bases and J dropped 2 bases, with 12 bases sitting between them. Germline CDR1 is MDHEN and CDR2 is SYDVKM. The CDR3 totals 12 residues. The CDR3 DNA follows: TGTGCCACTGAGACAACCACCTACGAGCAGTACTTC. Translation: CATETTTYEQYF.

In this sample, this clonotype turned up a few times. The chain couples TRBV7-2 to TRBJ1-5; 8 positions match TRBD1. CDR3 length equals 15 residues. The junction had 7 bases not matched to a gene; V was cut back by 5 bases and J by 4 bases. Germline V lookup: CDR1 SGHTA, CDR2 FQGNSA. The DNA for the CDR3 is TGTGCCAGCAGCCGGACAGGGCGAAGGAATCAGCCCCAGCATTTT. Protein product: CASSRTGRRNQPQHF.

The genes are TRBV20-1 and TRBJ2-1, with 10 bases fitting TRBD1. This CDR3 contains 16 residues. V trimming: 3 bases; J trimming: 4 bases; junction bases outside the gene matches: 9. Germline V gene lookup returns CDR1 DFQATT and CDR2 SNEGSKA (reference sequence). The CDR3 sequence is CSASDPGQGTYNEQFF. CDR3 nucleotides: TGCAGTGCTAGCGATCCGGGACAGGGGACTTACAATGAGCAGTTCTTC.

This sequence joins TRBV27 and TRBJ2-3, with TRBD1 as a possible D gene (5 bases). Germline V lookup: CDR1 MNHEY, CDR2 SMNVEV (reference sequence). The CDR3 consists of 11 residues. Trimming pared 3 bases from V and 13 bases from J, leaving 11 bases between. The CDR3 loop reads CASSFPPREYF. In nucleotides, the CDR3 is TGTGCCAGCAGTTTCCCCCCCAGGGAGTATTTT.